The source of this T cell receptor (beta chain) is a study of cytomegalovirus exposure and HLA in healthy donors. TCRdb keeps only in-frame clones here, not all; method: immunoSEQ multiplex PCR. The sample shows 120,000 to 150,000 clones, around 90% of them seen only once. Regarding this clone: Its antigen is not identified.

Findings and caveats of the study: Altogether, some 160 TCR beta chains were recorded as cytomegalovirus-associated. Rarity characterized most TCR sequences, yet some public TCRs appeared in many donors. Per published reports, the classifier diagnosed cytomegalovirus status with high specificity and sensitivity.

This CDR3 comprises 14 residues. The V end was cut by 1 base, the J end by 2 bases, with 8 bases between. CDR1 is LNHDA, CDR2 SQIVND, per germline (reference sequence). The receptor's source is a woman under 30 in good health and CMV-seropositive. The chain employs TRBV19 and TRBJ1-1; D may be TRBD1 (6 bases). Sequenced input: PBMCs. CDR3 DNA: TGTGCCAGTAGTATAGCGGGGGGCAACACTGAAGCTTTCTTT. Residues: CASSIAGGNTEAFF.